This T cell receptor (beta chain) emerged from a study of glioma-infiltrating T cells. The germline gives CDR1 DFQATT, CDR2 SNEGSKA (reference sequence). The CDR3 is 9 amino acids. Using RNA template, CDR3s of TCR alpha and beta were amplified with iRepertoire arm-PCR. Using its own MiXCR run on the multiplex PCR reads, TCRdb lists one record per CDR3 protein. The table has tens of thousands of distinct CDR3 sequences, 35% to 50% seen once. This clonotype was seen ten or more times. Its antigen is not known. One end of the junction fails to match germline, which may point to a read error. Overall study findings and caveats: Gliomas, especially low-grade, showed above-expected tissue-blood divergence; non-neoplastic patients showed below.

The sequence was obtained from a human donor with low-grade glioma or glioblastoma, undergoing nonglioma brain surgery, or in good health (not recorded which). The chain combines TRBV20-1 with TRBJ1-6; D is undetermined. Sequenced input: glioma tissue, nonneoplastic brain tissue, or PBMCs (not recorded which). The CDR3 nucleotides read TGCAGTGTGCCGGGAGTGGGCAGGTTT. Its protein product is CSVPGVGRF.